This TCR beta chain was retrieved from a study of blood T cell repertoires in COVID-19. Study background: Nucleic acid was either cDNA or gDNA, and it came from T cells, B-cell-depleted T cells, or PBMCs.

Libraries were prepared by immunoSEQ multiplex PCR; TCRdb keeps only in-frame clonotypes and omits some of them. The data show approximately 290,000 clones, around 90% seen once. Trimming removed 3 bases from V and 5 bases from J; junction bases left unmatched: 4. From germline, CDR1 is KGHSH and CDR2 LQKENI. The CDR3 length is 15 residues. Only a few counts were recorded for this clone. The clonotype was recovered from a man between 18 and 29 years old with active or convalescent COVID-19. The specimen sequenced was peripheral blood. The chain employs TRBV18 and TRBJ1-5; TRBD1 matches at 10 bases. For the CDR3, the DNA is TGTGCCAGCTCACCCGGGACAGGGGAATATCAGCCCCAGCATTTT. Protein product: CASSPGTGEYQPQHF.